This T cell receptor beta chain was observed in a study of CD8 T cells in ankylosing spondylitis (dated by TCRdb to between 2016 and 2019). Study-level background: To find TCR variants linked to disease, the study profiled T cell receptor beta repertoires in ankylosing spondylitis patients and healthy donors. The full study cohort comprised 25 or so ankylosing spondylitis patients and 85 to 120 healthy donors. Samples of peripheral blood were taken, and for ankylosing spondylitis patients, synovial fluid was collected as well.

What the authors observed across the whole study: The disease-linked clones were reported as significantly enriched in matched synovial fluid samples from ankylosing spondylitis patients. Some motif variants had previously been reported in the synovial fluid and blood of reactive arthritis patients, which suggests shared mechanisms of disease initiation. Blood from ankylosing spondylitis patients appeared to be characterized by a TCR beta motif made up of under ten highly homologous amino acid variants. The disease-linked clones showed a CD8+ phenotype and occurred at relatively low frequencies in peripheral blood.

This clonotype has more than one count but fewer than ten. This clone's antigen is unknown. Base qualities are missing; no much larger clone stands one base away. Sequencing used an Illumina HiSeq 2500. Quantitative 5'-RACE with molecular barcodes was used to prepare TCR beta libraries. The original methods were these. Disease-linked TCR variants were identified with a new computational method built on a probabilistic model of VDJ rearrangement. Clones were called with MiXCR by TCRdb after fastp trimmed the public reads at Q25, and only in-frame beta chains were retained. Entries that share a CDR3 protein sequence are merged under the most common genes and DNA. TCRdb assigned the V and J calls; the authors' analysis was not used. The table for this sample lists 290,000 or so distinct CDR3 sequences; around 20% of them were counted only once. The top ten hold about 3.7% of the sample. Trimming takes 3 bases from V and 0 bases from J, and the germline ends sit 14 bases apart. The CDR3 contains 16 residues, cysteine and phenylalanine counted. Of the read, only the CDR3 DNA is kept; its 48 bases are in frame from base 1. CDR1 MNHNS and CDR2 SASEGT were looked up in the germline V gene.

The chain joins TRBV6-1 to TRBJ1-1, with the D gene not clear enough to name. The sequenced sample was blood, either unsorted or a sorted T cell fraction (not recorded which). This sequence originates from a female donor with ankylosing spondylitis or in good health (not recorded which). The encoded CDR3 is CASSDRFSGLNTEAFF. The DNA sequence is TGTGCCAGCAGTGATCGTTTTTCTGGGCTGAACACTGAAGCTTTCTTT.